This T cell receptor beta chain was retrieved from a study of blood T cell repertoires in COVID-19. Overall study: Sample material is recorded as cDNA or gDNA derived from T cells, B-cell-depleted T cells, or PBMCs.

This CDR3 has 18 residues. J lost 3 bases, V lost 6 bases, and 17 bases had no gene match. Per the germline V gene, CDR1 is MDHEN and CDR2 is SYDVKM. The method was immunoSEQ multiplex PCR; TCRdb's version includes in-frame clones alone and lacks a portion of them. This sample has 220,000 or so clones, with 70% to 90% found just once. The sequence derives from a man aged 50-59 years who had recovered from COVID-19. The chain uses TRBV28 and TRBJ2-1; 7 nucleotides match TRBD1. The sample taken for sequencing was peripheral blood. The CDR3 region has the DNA TGTGCCAGCAGCTTTCGCCGGACAGGACGGACTTACTACAATGAGCAGTTCTTC. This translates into CASSFRRTGRTYYNEQFF.